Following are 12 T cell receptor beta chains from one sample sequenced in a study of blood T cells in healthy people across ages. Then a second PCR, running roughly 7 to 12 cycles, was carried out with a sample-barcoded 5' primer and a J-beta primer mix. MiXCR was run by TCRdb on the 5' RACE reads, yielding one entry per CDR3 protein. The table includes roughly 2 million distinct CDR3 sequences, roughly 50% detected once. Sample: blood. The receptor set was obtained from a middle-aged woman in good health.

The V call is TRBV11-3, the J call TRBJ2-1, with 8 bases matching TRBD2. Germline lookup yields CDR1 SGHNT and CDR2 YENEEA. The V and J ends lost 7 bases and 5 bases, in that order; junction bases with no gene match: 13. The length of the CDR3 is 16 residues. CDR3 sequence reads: CASTRSSLAAHNEQFF. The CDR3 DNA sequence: TGTGCCAGCACGAGATCCTCACTAGCGGCCCACAATGAGCAGTTCTTC.

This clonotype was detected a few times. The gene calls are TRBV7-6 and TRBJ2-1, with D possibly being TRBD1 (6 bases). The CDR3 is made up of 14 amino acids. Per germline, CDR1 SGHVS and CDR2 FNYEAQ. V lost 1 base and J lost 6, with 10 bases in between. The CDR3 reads CASSLVVGANEQFF. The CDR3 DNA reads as TGTGCCAGCAGCTTAGTTGTGGGGGCCAATGAGCAGTTCTTC.

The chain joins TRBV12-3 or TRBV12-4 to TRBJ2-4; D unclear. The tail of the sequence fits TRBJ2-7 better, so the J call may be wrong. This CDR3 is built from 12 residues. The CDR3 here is CASRGYGYEQYF. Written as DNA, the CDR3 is TGTGCCAGCAGGGGTTACGGCTACGAGCAGTACTTC.

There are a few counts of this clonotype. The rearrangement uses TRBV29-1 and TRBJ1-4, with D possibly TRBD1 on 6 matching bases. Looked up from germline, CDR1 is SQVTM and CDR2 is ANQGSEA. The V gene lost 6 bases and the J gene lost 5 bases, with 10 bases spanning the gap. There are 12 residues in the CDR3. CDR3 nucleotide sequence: TGCAGCGTGAGCAGGGGAAATGAAAAACTGTTTTTT. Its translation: CSVSRGNEKLFF.

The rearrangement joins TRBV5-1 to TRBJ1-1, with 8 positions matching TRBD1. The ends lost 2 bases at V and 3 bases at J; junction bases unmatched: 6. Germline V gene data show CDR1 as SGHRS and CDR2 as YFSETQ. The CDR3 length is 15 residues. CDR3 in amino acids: CASSLRQGMDTEAFF. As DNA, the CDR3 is TGCGCCAGCAGCTTACGACAGGGGATGGACACTGAAGCTTTCTTT.

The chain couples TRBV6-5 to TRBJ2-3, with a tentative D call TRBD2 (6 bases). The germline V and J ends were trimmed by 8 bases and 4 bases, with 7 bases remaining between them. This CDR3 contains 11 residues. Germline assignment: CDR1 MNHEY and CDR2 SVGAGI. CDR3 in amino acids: CASGTPDTQYF. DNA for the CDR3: TGTGCCAGCGGGACTCCAGATACGCAGTATTTT.

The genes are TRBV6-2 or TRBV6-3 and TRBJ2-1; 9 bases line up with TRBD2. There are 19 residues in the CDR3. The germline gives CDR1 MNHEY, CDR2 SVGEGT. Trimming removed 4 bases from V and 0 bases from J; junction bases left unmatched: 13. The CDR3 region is CASSSTLNSGGGSYNEQFF. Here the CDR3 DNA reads TGTGCCAGCAGTTCCACGCTAAATAGCGGGGGTGGCTCCTACAATGAGCAGTTCTTC.

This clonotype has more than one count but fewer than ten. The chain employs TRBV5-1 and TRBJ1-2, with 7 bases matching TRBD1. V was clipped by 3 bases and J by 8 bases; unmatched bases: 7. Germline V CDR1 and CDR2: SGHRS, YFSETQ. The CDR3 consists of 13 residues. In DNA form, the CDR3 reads TGCGCCAGCAGCTACGGACAGGAATGGGGCTACACCTTC. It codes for CASSYGQEWGYTF.

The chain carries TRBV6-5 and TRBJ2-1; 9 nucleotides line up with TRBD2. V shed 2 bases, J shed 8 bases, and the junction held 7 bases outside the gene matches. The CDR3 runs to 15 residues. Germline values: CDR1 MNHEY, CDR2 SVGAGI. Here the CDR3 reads CASSYARGGPYEQFF. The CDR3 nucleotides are TGTGCCAGCAGTTACGCGCGGGGGGGCCCTTATGAGCAGTTCTTC.

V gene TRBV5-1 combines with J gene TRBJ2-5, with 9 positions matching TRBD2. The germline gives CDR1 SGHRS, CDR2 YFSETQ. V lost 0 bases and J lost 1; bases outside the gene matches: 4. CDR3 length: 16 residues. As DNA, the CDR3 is TGCGCCAGCAGCTTGGCTACTAGCGGGCCCCAAGAGACCCAGTACTTC. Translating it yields CASSLATSGPQETQYF.

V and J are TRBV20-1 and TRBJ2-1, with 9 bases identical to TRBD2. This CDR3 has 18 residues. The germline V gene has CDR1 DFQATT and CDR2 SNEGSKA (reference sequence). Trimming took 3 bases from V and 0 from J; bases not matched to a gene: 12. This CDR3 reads CSARSPRRGGSSYNEQFF. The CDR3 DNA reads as TGCAGTGCTAGGTCCCCAAGGCGGGGGGGCAGCTCCTACAATGAGCAGTTCTTC.

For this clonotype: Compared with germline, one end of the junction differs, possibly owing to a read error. The CDR3 sequence is CASSLRATSYGQYF. The DNA of the CDR3 is TGTGCCAGCAGTTTACGGGCAACTTCCTACGGGCAGTACTTC. The gene calls are TRBV12-3 or TRBV12-4 and TRBJ2-7; D is unresolved. The CDR3 has 14 residues.